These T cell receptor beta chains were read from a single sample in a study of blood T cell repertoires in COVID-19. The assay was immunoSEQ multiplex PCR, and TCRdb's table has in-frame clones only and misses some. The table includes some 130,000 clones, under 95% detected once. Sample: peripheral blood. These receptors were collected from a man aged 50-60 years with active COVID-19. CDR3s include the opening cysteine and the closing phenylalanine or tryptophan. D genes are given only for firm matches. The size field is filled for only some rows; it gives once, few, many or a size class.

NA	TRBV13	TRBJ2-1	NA	CASSQVAGIEGNEQFF	TGTGCCAGCAGCCAGGTGGCAGGGATCGAAGGCAATGAGCAGTTCTTC
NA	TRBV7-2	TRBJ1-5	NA	CASSLGTGFGQPQHF	TGTGCCAGCAGCTTGGGCACAGGGTTCGGTCAGCCCCAGCATTTT
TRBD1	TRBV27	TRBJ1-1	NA	CASSLSAGGNTEAFF	TGTGCCAGCAGTTTATCAGCAGGGGGGAACACTGAAGCTTTCTTT
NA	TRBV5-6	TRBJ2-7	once	CASSFLRGSHEQYF	TGTGCCAGCAGCTTCCTTAGGGGTTCGCACGAGCAGTACTTC
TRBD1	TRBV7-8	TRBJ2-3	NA	CASSLTGGYTDTQYF	TGTGCCAGCAGCCTAACAGGGGGATACACAGATACGCAGTATTTT
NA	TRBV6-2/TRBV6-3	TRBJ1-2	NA	CASSLFEALVGYTF	TGTGCCAGCAGCCTCTTTGAGGCCCTGGTTGGCTACACCTTC
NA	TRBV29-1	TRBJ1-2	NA	CSVKTGNYGYTF	TGCAGCGTCAAAACAGGGAACTATGGCTACACCTTC
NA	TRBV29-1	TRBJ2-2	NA	CSVRNTGELFF	TGCAGCGTCCGTAACACCGGGGAGCTGTTTTTT
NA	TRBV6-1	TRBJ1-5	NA	CASSEAGQLNQPQHF	TGTGCCAGCAGTGAAGCTGGGCAGCTCAATCAGCCCCAGCATTTT
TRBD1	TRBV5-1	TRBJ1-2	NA	CASSQFQGAEDYGYTF	TGCGCCAGCAGCCAATTCCAGGGGGCTGAAGACTATGGCTACACCTTC
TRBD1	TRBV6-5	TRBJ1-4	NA	CASRGDRGGEKLFF	TGTGCCAGCAGGGGGGACAGGGGAGGTGAAAAACTGTTTTTT
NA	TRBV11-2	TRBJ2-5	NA	CASSLDARVGETQYF	TGTGCCAGCAGCTTAGATGCGAGGGTCGGAGAGACCCAGTACTTC
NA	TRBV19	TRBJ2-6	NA	CASTRDFQGSGANVLTF	TGTGCCAGTACTAGGGATTTCCAGGGTTCTGGGGCCAACGTCCTGACTTTC
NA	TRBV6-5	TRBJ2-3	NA	CASTPRQGTDTQYF	TGTGCCAGCACTCCCCGGCAGGGCACAGATACGCAGTATTTT
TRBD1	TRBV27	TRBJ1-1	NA	CASLGGREAFF	TGTGCCAGTTTAGGGGGCAGGGAAGCTTTCTTT
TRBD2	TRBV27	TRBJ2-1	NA	CASKKGLAGVSYNEQFF	TGTGCCAGCAAAAAAGGACTAGCGGGAGTTTCCTACAATGAGCAGTTCTTC
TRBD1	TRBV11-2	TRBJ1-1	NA	CASSPDRGRGAFF	TGTGCCAGCAGCCCAGACAGGGGGCGAGGAGCTTTCTTT
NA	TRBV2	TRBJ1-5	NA	CASSSQGRQTNQPQHF	TGTGCCAGCAGTTCACAGGGCCGCCAAACCAATCAGCCCCAGCATTTT
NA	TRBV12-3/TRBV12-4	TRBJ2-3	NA	CASSLYRGALDF	TGTGCCAGCAGTTTGTATCGGGGGGCCTTGGATTTT
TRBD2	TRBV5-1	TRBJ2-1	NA	CASRPGLAQRRGEQFF	TGCGCCAGCAGACCCGGACTAGCCCAACGAAGGGGTGAGCAGTTCTTC
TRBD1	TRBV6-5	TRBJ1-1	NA	CASSYDRGNTEAFF	TGTGCCAGCAGTTACGACAGGGGGAACACTGAAGCTTTCTTT
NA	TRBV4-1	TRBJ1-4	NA	CASSPRGGHSTNEKLFF	TGCGCCAGCAGCCCCAGGGGCGGCCATTCAACTAATGAAAAACTGTTTTTT
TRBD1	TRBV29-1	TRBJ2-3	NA	CSVQLPTGRTDTQYF	TGCAGCGTCCAGCTACCGACAGGGCGCACAGATACGCAGTATTTT
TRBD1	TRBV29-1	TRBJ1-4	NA	CSVSGQEQKLFF	TGCAGCGTTTCAGGACAGGAGCAAAAACTGTTTTTT
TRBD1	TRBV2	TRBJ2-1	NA	CASSGDRGSYNEQFF	TGTGCCAGCAGTGGGGACAGGGGGTCCTACAATGAGCAGTTCTTC
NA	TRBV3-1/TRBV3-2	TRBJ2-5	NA	CASSQGGEETQYF	TGTGCCAGCAGCCAGGGGGGTGAGGAGACCCAGTACTTC
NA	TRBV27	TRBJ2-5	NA	CASSLFEGAETQYF	TGTGCCAGCAGTTTATTTGAGGGTGCGGAGACCCAGTACTTC
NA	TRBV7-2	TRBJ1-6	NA	CASSRYRADNSPLHF	TGTGCCAGCAGTCGTTACAGGGCCGATAATTCACCCCTCCACTTT
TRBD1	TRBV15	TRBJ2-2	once	CATSGSQGAGELFF	TGTGCCACCAGCGGGTCTCAGGGGGCCGGGGAGCTGTTTTTT
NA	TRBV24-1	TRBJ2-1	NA	CATSDAGFNEQFF	TGTGCCACCAGTGATGCGGGCTTTAATGAGCAGTTCTTC
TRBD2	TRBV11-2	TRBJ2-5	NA	CASSLDIQAGVQETQYF	TGTGCCAGCAGCTTAGATATTCAAGCGGGGGTCCAAGAGACCCAGTACTTC
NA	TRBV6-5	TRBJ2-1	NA	CASSPRGSTYNEQFF	TGTGCCAGCAGCCCCCGGGGATCTACCTACAATGAGCAGTTCTTC
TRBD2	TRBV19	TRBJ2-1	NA	CASRGGSSYNEQFF	TGTGCCAGTAGGGGAGGGTCGTCCTACAATGAGCAGTTCTTC
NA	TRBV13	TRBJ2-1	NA	CASSSYRVPNEQFF	TGTGCCAGCAGCTCCTACAGGGTACCCAATGAGCAGTTCTTC
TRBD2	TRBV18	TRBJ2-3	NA	CASSPPHGGGDVTDTQYF	TGTGCCAGCTCACCGCCACACGGCGGGGGTGATGTCACAGATACGCAGTATTTT
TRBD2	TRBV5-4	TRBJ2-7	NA	CASSPGGSGGTFHEQYF	TGTGCCAGCAGCCCGGGCGGGAGCGGGGGGACCTTCCACGAGCAGTACTTC
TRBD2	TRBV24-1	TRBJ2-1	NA	CATSDQAGGSYNEQFF	TGTGCCACCAGTGACCAAGCGGGAGGGTCCTACAATGAGCAGTTCTTC
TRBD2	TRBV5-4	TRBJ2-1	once	CASSSGLAGVNNEQFF	TGTGCCAGCAGCTCGGGACTAGCGGGAGTCAACAATGAGCAGTTCTTC
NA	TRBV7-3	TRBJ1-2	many	CASSPPVEGWQRVYGYTF	TGTGCCAGCAGCCCCCCCGTGGAGGGGTGGCAGAGGGTATATGGCTACACCTTC
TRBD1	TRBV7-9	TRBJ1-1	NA	CASSAQGAMSTEAFF	TGTGCCAGCAGCGCACAGGGGGCAATGAGCACTGAAGCTTTCTTT
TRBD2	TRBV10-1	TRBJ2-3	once	CASSESPSGTDTQYF	TGCGCCAGCAGTGAGTCGCCTAGCGGGACAGATACGCAGTATTTT
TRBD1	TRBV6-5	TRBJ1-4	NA	CASSLLQGREKLFF	TGTGCCAGCAGTCTCTTACAGGGGCGAGAAAAACTGTTTTTT
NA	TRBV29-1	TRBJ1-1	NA	CSVEDRPYSYTEAFF	TGCAGCGTTGAAGATCGTCCTTACAGCTACACTGAAGCTTTCTTT
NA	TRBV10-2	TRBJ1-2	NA	CASRAVSGDNNYGYTF	TGCGCCAGCAGGGCAGTTTCCGGGGATAATAACTATGGCTACACCTTC
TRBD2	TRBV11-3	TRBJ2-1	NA	CASSPRGSGGPNEQFF	TGTGCCAGCAGCCCCCGAGGGTCGGGAGGGCCAAATGAGCAGTTCTTC
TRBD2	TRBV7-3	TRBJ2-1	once	CASSPGTTQEQFF	TGTGCCAGCAGTCCCGGGACTACGCAAGAGCAGTTCTTC
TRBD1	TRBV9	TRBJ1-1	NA	CASSAGQARKGAEAFF	TGTGCCAGCAGCGCCGGACAGGCGAGAAAAGGGGCTGAAGCTTTCTTT
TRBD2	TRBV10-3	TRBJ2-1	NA	CAISDAGLVSDEQFF	TGTGCCATCAGTGACGCGGGACTAGTGAGCGATGAGCAGTTCTTC
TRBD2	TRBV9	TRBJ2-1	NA	CASSPGLAGGSSYNEQFF	TGTGCCAGCAGCCCCGGGTTAGCGGGAGGAAGCTCCTACAATGAGCAGTTCTTC
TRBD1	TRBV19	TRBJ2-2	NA	CASSIRGQGSTGELFF	TGTGCCAGTAGTATTAGGGGACAGGGGAGCACCGGGGAGCTGTTTTTT
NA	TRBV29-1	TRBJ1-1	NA	CSVDLHGRRGEAFF	TGCAGCGTTGATCTACACGGCCGAAGGGGTGAAGCTTTCTTT
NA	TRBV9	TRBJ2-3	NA	CASSVGGVRTDTQYF	TGTGCCAGCAGCGTAGGCGGGGTACGCACAGATACGCAGTATTTT
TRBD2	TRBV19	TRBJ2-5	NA	CASSPLAGEVETQYF	TGTGCCAGTAGTCCACTAGCGGGAGAAGTGGAGACCCAGTACTTC
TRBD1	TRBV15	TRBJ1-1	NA	CATSREYRGLSEAFF	TGTGCCACCAGCAGGGAGTACAGGGGTTTGTCTGAAGCTTTCTTT
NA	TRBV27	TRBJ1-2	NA	CASSLKGPLSTGNYGYTF	TGTGCCAGCAGTTTAAAAGGACCCCTGTCCACAGGGAACTATGGCTACACCTTC
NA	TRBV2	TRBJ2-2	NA	CASSSDWSGELFF	TGTGCCAGCAGTAGTGACTGGTCCGGGGAGCTGTTTTTT
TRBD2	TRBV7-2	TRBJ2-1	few	CASSLRASGNDEQFF	TGTGCCAGCAGCCTAAGGGCTAGCGGGAACGATGAGCAGTTCTTC
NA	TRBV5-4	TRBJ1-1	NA	CASSLDWLQGNTEAFF	TGTGCCAGCAGCTTGGATTGGTTGCAGGGGAACACTGAAGCTTTCTTT